The sequence of this T cell receptor (beta chain) was determined in a study of T cells of healthy individuals. This CDR3 has 10 residues. Trimming shortened V by 4 bases and J by 8 bases, and 5 bases separated the two germline ends. This clonotype came up a few times. TCRdb itself ran the 5' RACE reads through MiXCR, one entry per CDR3 protein. The sample consists of around 98,000 distinct CDR3 sequences, approximately 18% of them appearing once. The sequence was collected from a human donor in good health. The chain couples TRBV12-3 or TRBV12-4 to TRBJ1-1; TRBD1 might be the D (5 bases). CDR3 in amino acids: CASSWDEAFF. The DNA of the CDR3 is TGTGCCAGCAGTTGGGACGAAGCTTTCTTT.